These T cell receptor beta chains were read from a single sample in a study of blood T cells in healthy people across ages. MiXCR was run by TCRdb on the 5' RACE reads, yielding one entry per CDR3 protein. The sample consists of roughly 1.5 million distinct CDR3 sequences, less than 45% of them appearing once. Sequences were obtained from blood. These receptors were taken from a woman aged 18-29 years in good health. CDR3s include the opening cysteine and the closing phenylalanine or tryptophan. D genes are given only for firm matches. Clone size is not always given. Where it is, it says once, few, many or a class for expanded clones.

TRBV12-3/TRBV12-4,NA,NA,TRBJ1-2,TGTGCCAGCAGTCCTAGGGCCGGACAGAGAGCTAACTATGGCTACACCTTC,CASSPRAGQRANYGYTF
TRBV30,NA,NA,TRBJ1-4,TGTGCCTGGAGTGTAGGGCAGGTTGGGGAAAAACTGTTTTTT,CAWSVGQVGEKLFF
TRBV11-2,NA,NA,TRBJ2-3,TGTGCCAGCAGCGCATTGGCAGGTTGGGCAGATACGCAGTATTTT,CASSALAGWADTQYF
TRBV20-1,TRBD1,NA,TRBJ1-4,TGCAGTGCTAGACCCCAACAGGGGTCTAATGAAAAACTGTTTTTT,CSARPQQGSNEKLFF
TRBV6-2/TRBV6-3,TRBD1,NA,TRBJ1-1,TGTGCCAGCAGTACAAGGACAGGGGACACTGAAGCTTTCTTT,CASSTRTGDTEAFF
TRBV4-2,NA,few,TRBJ2-7,TGTGCCAGCAGCCAAATAGGGGGTAGCTCCTACGAGCAGTACTTC,CASSQIGGSSYEQYF
TRBV6-5,TRBD1,NA,TRBJ2-4,TGTGCCAGCAGTCAGGACAGGGGCAAAAACATTCAGTACTTC,CASSQDRGKNIQYF
TRBV6-2/TRBV6-3,TRBD1,NA,TRBJ1-1,TGTGCCAGTACAAGGACAGGCAGGAACACTGAAGCTTTCTTT,CASTRTGRNTEAFF
TRBV20-1,TRBD1,NA,TRBJ2-7,TGCAGTGCTACCCGACAGGGAAGTTACTACGAGCAGTACTTC,CSATRQGSYYEQYF
TRBV6-2/TRBV6-3,TRBD1,few,TRBJ2-3,TGTGCCAGCAGTTTCCTCCAGGGGGCAGATACGCAGTATTTT,CASSFLQGADTQYF
TRBV21-1,NA,NA,TRBJ1-2,TGTGCCAGCAGCAAAGTTGGGACAGGGAGGGTCTATGGCTACACCTTC,CASSKVGTGRVYGYTF
TRBV6-6,NA,NA,TRBJ1-2,TGTGCCAGCAGTTACTCGGGAGATAACTATGGCTACACCTTC,CASSYSGDNYGYTF
TRBV6-6,NA,few,TRBJ2-4,TGTGCCAGCACTGGAGGGGCCATTCAGTACTTC,CASTGGAIQYF
TRBV6-2/TRBV6-3,NA,NA,TRBJ2-1,TGTGCCAGCAGTGACCCGGGTTCCAATGAGCAGTTCTTC,CASSDPGSNEQFF
TRBV4-3,NA,few,TRBJ2-4,TGCGCCAGCAGCCAGGGACGGATTTCGGAGCAGTACTTC,CASSQGRISEQYF
TRBV20-1,NA,few,TRBJ1-2,TGCAGTGCGCCACCAAGGGGTCTTAGCAAGTATGGCTACACCTTC,CSAPPRGLSKYGYTF
TRBV20-1,TRBD1,few,TRBJ1-2,TGCAGTGCGAAACAGGGGGCCGGCTATGGCTACACCTTC,CSAKQGAGYGYTF
TRBV28,NA,NA,TRBJ2-1,TGTGCCAGCGGGTCACTAACGGGAGACTCAAATGAGCAGTTCTTC,CASGSLTGDSNEQFF
TRBV11-2,TRBD2,NA,TRBJ2-1,TGTGCCAGCAGCCAGACTAGCGGATTAAACAATGAGCAGTTCTTC,CASSQTSGLNNEQFF
TRBV4-2,TRBD2,once,TRBJ2-3,TGTGCCAGCAGCCAAGAAGGCACTACTACTAGCGGGAGATCAGATACGCAGTATTTT,CASSQEGTTTSGRSDTQYF
TRBV7-9,NA,NA,TRBJ1-1,TGTGCCAGCAGTTTCCTTGCGGCCAGAGAACTTCCGGGGACTGAAGCTTTCTTT,CASSFLAARELPGTEAFF
TRBV19,NA,NA,TRBJ1-1,TGTGCCAGTAGTCATACAGGGTTGGGAGTCACTGAAGCTTTCTTT,CASSHTGLGVTEAFF
TRBV4-1,NA,few,TRBJ1-5,TGCGCCAGCAGTAGCAGTGTTCGAGCAAATCAGCCCCAGCATTTT,CASSSSVRANQPQHF
TRBV7-3,NA,NA,TRBJ2-1,TGTGCCAGCAGCGGGGACGAGAATGAGCAGTTCTTC,CASSGDENEQFF
TRBV10-3,TRBD1,NA,TRBJ2-3,TGTGCCATCAGCGCCTTACAGGGGGCCACAGATACGCAGTATTTT,CAISALQGATDTQYF
TRBV6-1,NA,NA,TRBJ1-2,TGTGCCAGCAAGCCCCCCTATGGCTACACCTTC,CASKPPYGYTF
TRBV15,NA,NA,TRBJ2-7,TGTGCCACCAGCAGAGAGACGTCCCGAGCCCACGAGCAGTACTTC,CATSRETSRAHEQYF
TRBV29-1,NA,NA,TRBJ2-7,TGCAGCGTTGGCCCGGGAAAGGAAGAACAGTACTTC,CSVGPGKEEQYF
TRBV27,NA,NA,TRBJ1-1,TGTGCCAGCAGTTTGGGGCCCCCTTCTGAAGCTTTCTTT,CASSLGPPSEAFF
TRBV29-1,NA,many,TRBJ2-3,TGCAGCTCAGAGGGCGCAGATACGCAGTATTTT,CSSEGADTQYF
TRBV3-1,TRBD2,NA,TRBJ2-3,TGTGCCAGCAGCAAACTAGCGGGAGGGAGCACAGATACGCAGTATTTT,CASSKLAGGSTDTQYF
TRBV20-1,TRBD1,NA,TRBJ1-2,TGCAGTGCTACCTCAGGGGGTGCTCCCTATGGCTACACCTTC,CSATSGGAPYGYTF
TRBV20-1,NA,NA,TRBJ2-2,TGCAGTGCTAGTAGTCGACTTCCCACCGGGGAGCTGTTTTTT,CSASSRLPTGELFF
TRBV7-2,TRBD1,few,TRBJ2-5,TGTGCCAGCAGCTCCCCCACCGGGACAGGGGCTAAAGAGACCCAGTACTTC,CASSSPTGTGAKETQYF
TRBV30,TRBD2,once,TRBJ2-1,TGTGCCTGGAGGGCCAGGGGGACTAGCGGATACAATGAGCAGTTCTTC,CAWRARGTSGYNEQFF
TRBV11-2,TRBD2,NA,TRBJ2-3,TGTGCCAGCAGCTTAGGTTGGCGGGGGGCAAGCACAGATACGCAGTATTTT,CASSLGWRGASTDTQYF
TRBV7-9,TRBD1,few,TRBJ2-7,TGTGCCAGCAGTTGGGACAGTCGGGGCGAGCAGTACTTC,CASSWDSRGEQYF
TRBV4-3,NA,NA,TRBJ2-3,TGCGCCAGCAGCCATGGAGCGGGTAACGCGCAGTATTTT,CASSHGAGNAQYF
TRBV5-1,NA,many,TRBJ2-3,TGCGCCAGCAGCGAGGACACAGATACGCAGTATTTT,CASSEDTDTQYF
TRBV4-3,NA,few,TRBJ2-2,TGCGCCAGCAGCTCCCAGGGGTCCACCGGGGAGCTGTTTTTT,CASSSQGSTGELFF
TRBV12-3/TRBV12-4,NA,once,TRBJ1-6,TGTGCCAGCAACCTACGAGGGTCACCCCTCCACTTT,CASNLRGSPLHF
TRBV15,NA,NA,TRBJ1-1,TGTGCCACCAGCAGGGGGGGGGTGAGCACTGAAGCTTTCTTT,CATSRGGVSTEAFF
TRBV7-9,NA,NA,TRBJ1-2,TGTGCCAGCAGCGTATATGATTACTATGGCTACACCTTC,CASSVYDYYGYTF
TRBV19,TRBD1,NA,TRBJ2-7,TGTGCCAGTAGTATTCGGGACAGGTACTACGAGCAGTACTTC,CASSIRDRYYEQYF
TRBV4-1,TRBD2,few,TRBJ2-5,TGCGCCAGCAGCAGACTAGCGGGGACTAACCAAGAGACCCAGTACTTC,CASSRLAGTNQETQYF
TRBV7-8,TRBD1,few,TRBJ1-2,TGTGCCAGCAGCTCGCAGGGGGCGCTTCGCTATGGCTACACCTTC,CASSSQGALRYGYTF
TRBV20-1,TRBD1,few,TRBJ1-2,TGCAGTGCGCCGACAGGGTATGGCTACACCTTC,CSAPTGYGYTF
TRBV9,TRBD2,NA,TRBJ2-1,TGTGCCAGCAGCGAGTATCGGGGAGGGCCCTCTGAGCAGTTCTTC,CASSEYRGGPSEQFF